Detailed here is one T cell receptor beta chain. The junction departs from germline at one end; a sequencing error may be responsible. From germline, CDR1 is SGHTA and CDR2 FQGNSA. The CDR3 spans 14 residues. The sample originates from a study of tumor-infiltrating lymphocytes in primary liver carcinoma. From roughly 500 ng total RNA, TCR beta cDNA was generated with a primer in the constant region. Slightly modified ARM-PCR, run as three nested multiplex PCR rounds, produced the TCR beta libraries. TRBV1-TRBV30 forward primers and a C-beta reverse primer were used in the first two PCR rounds, which each ran for about 10 cycles. One entry per CDR3 protein results from TCRdb running MiXCR on the multiplex PCR reads. Of 30,000 to 35,000 distinct CDR3 sequences in the sample, approximately 80% were seen once. Co-extraction yielded RNA and DNA from 20-30 mg of unsorted bulk tissue.

The chain carries TRBV7-2 and TRBJ2-7, with D possibly matching TRBD2 (6 bases). This receptor was obtained from a man aged 40-49 years with primary liver carcinoma and hepatitis B virus infection. The specimen sequenced was liver tumor tissue from sampling region 5. Noted subset: tumor region T5, tumor centre. CDR3 residues: CASSLAPSAYGQYF. Here the CDR3 DNA reads TGTGCCAGCAGCTTAGCCCCTAGCGCCTACGGGCAGTACTTC.